This record concerns one T cell receptor (beta chain) sequence. V lost 0 bases to trimming and J lost 2 bases, with 9 bases between them. Germline values: CDR1 SGHNT, CDR2 YYREEE (reference sequence). The CDR3 covers 14 residues. The data were taken from a study of cytomegalovirus exposure and HLA in healthy donors. Primers for the PCR totalled 60 Vbeta and 13 Jbeta. Clones were read by immunoSEQ multiplex PCR, and TCRdb kept only the in-frame ones, dropping some. The data show approximately 120,000 clones, about 80% seen once. The receptor was derived from a human donor in good health. The sample was PBMCs. The J gene is TRBJ2-7, the V gene TRBV5-4; D might be TRBD1 (5 bases). CDR3 amino acids: CASSLAGKPYEQYF. The CDR3 region has the DNA TGTGCCAGCAGCTTGGCAGGGAAACCCTACGAGCAGTACTTC. The variable domain in full, completed from reference TRBV5-4 and TRBJ2-7, reads ETGVTQSPTHLIKTRGQQVTLRCSSQSGHNTVSWYQQALGQGPQFIFQYYREEENGRGNFPPRFSGLQFPNYSSELNVNALELDDSALYLCASSLAGKPYEQYFGPGTRLTVT.